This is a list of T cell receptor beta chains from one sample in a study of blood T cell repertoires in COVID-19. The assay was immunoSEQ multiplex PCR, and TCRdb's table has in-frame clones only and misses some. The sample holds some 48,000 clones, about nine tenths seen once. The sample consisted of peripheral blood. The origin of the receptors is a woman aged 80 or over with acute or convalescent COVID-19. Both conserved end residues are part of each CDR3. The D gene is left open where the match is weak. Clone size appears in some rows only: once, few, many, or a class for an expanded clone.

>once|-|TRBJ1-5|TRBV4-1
CASSQLPNQPQHF
TGCGCCAGCAGCCAACTTCCCAATCAGCCCCAGCATTTT
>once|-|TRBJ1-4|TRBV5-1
CASSSIEGDEKLFF
TGCGCCAGCAGCTCAATAGAGGGGGATGAAAAACTGTTTTTT
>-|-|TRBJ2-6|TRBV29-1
CSVLRGSGGANVLTF
TGCAGCGTCCTCCGGGGGTCCGGTGGGGCCAACGTCCTGACTTTC
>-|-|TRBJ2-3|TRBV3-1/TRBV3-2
CASSQGIQTDTQYF
TGTGCCAGCAGCCAAGGTATACAGACAGATACGCAGTATTTT
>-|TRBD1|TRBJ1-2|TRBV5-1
CASSLQTGANYGYTF
TGCGCCAGCAGCTTACAGACAGGGGCAAACTATGGCTACACCTTC
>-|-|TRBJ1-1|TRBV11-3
CASSLETGEAFF
TGTGCCAGCAGCTTAGAGACTGGTGAAGCTTTCTTT
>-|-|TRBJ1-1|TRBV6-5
CASSYRQRGLRAEAFF
TGTGCCAGCAGTTACCGGCAGCGGGGTCTGAGGGCTGAAGCTTTCTTT
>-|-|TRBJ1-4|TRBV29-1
CSVVWPAGSNGKLFF
TGCAGCGTTGTTTGGCCGGCAGGTAGTAATGGAAAACTGTTTTTT
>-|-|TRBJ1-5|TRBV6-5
CASRESSNQPQHF
TGTGCCAGCAGAGAGAGCAGCAATCAGCCCCAGCATTTT
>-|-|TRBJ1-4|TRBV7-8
CASSFEGRAEKLFF
TGTGCCAGCAGCTTCGAGGGGAGGGCTGAAAAACTGTTTTTT
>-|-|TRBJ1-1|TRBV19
CASTLGRVSNTEAFF
TGTGCCAGTACTTTGGGGCGCGTATCGAACACTGAAGCTTTCTTT
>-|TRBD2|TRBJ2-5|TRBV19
CASSIDLSGGRQTQYF
TGTGCCAGTAGTATAGACCTCAGCGGGGGGCGGCAGACCCAGTACTTC
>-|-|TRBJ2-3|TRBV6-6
CASSYSWDSTDTQYF
TGTGCCAGCAGTTACTCTTGGGACTCCACAGATACGCAGTATTTT
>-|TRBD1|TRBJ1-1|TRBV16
CASSLTTGGGVAFF
TGTGCCAGCAGCCTGACAACAGGGGGCGGAGTGGCTTTCTTT
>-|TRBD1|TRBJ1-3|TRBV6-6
CASSSVPGQGRNTIYF
TGTGCCAGCAGTAGCGTCCCGGGACAGGGCCGAAACACCATATATTTT
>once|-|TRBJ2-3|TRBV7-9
CASSLEGLADTQYF
TGTGCCAGCAGCTTAGAAGGACTCGCAGATACGCAGTATTTT
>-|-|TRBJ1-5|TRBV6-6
CASTLTGFGQPQHF
TGTGCCAGCACCCTAACAGGGTTTGGGCAGCCCCAGCATTTT
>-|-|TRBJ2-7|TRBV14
CASSQDPRMAAYEQYF
TGTGCCAGCAGCCAAGATCCCCGCATGGCGGCCTACGAGCAGTACTTC
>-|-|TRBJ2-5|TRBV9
CASSVAPPGRGWGTQYF
TGTGCCAGCAGCGTAGCCCCCCCAGGCCGCGGGTGGGGGACCCAGTACTTC
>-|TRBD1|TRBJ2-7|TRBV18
CASSAYDRGISYEQYF
TGTGCCAGCTCAGCGTACGACAGGGGTATCTCCTACGAGCAGTACTTC
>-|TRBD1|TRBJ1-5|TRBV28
CATKRGLQPQHF
TGTGCCACCAAGAGGGGGCTTCAGCCCCAGCATTTT
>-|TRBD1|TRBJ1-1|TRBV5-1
CASSPGTGGVYTEAFF
TGCGCCAGCAGCCCCGGGACAGGGGGCGTCTACACTGAAGCTTTCTTT
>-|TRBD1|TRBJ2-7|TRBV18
CASSPPVQGAYEQYF
TGTGCCAGCTCACCACCGGTACAGGGGGCATACGAGCAGTACTTC
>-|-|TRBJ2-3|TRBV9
CASRADTTSTDTQYF
TGTGCCAGCAGGGCGGACACGACATCCACAGATACGCAGTATTTT
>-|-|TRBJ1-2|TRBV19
CAIEKNYGYTF
TGTGCCATCGAGAAGAACTATGGCTACACCTTC
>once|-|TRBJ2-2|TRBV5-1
CASSFSPGNTGELFF
TGCGCCAGCAGCTTTTCCCCCGGTAACACCGGGGAGCTGTTTTTT
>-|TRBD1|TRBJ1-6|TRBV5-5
CASSENRGPLHF
TGTGCCAGCAGCGAAAACAGGGGGCCCCTCCACTTT
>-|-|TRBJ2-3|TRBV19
CASSIDSSGKYTQYF
TGTGCCAGTAGTATAGATTCGTCAGGAAAATATACGCAGTATTTT
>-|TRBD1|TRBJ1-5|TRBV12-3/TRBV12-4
CASRGQGDQPQHF
TGTGCCAGCAGGGGACAGGGAGACCAGCCCCAGCATTTT
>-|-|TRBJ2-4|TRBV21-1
CASSRRKAVYKNIQYF
TGTGCCAGCAGCCGACGAAAAGCGGTCTACAAAAACATTCAGTACTTC
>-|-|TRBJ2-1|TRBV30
CAWSVGRGPYNEQFF
TGTGCCTGGAGTGTTGGGCGGGGGCCCTACAATGAGCAGTTCTTC
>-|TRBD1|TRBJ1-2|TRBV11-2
CASSLKQGPHYGYTF
TGTGCCAGCAGCTTAAAACAGGGGCCCCACTATGGCTACACCTTC
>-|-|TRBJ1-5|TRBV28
CASSPDQPQHF
TGTGCCAGCAGCCCCGATCAGCCCCAGCATTTT
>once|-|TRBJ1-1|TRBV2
CASRGGEYNTEAFF
TGTGCCAGCAGGGGAGGGGAGTATAACACTGAAGCTTTCTTT
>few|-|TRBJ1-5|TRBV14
CASSEGTNQPQHF
TGTGCCAGCAGCGAAGGGACAAATCAGCCCCAGCATTTT
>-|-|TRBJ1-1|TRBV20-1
CSARLRAEAFF
TGCAGTGCTAGGTTAAGAGCTGAAGCTTTCTTT
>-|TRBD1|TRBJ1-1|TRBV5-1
CASSSLGTEATEAFF
TGCGCCAGCAGCTCTCTCGGGACAGAGGCCACTGAAGCTTTCTTT
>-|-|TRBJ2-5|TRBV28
CASSRDNLYQETQYF
TGTGCCAGCAGCCGTGACAATTTGTACCAAGAGACCCAGTACTTC
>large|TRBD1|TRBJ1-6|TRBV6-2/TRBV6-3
CASSYLPATGGLNSPLHF
TGTGCCAGCAGTTACCTCCCCGCCACAGGGGGCTTAAATTCACCCCTCCACTTT
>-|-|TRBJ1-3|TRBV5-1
CASSFGGGGEGNTIYF
TGCGCCAGCAGCTTTGGTGGGGGCGGCGAAGGAAACACCATATATTTT
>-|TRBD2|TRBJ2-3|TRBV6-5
CASKASGGASDTQYF
TGTGCCAGCAAAGCTAGCGGGGGGGCCTCAGATACGCAGTATTTT
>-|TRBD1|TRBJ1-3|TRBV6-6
CASSSDRAGNTIYF
TGTGCCAGCAGTTCGGACAGGGCGGGAAACACCATATATTTT
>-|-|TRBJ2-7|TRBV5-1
CASSLSGTYEQYF
TGCGCCAGCAGCTTGAGTGGCACCTACGAGCAGTACTTC
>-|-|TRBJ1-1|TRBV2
CASSEWHTEAFF
TGTGCCAGCAGTGAGTGGCACACTGAAGCTTTCTTT
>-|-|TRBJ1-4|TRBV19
CASSPTGPANEKLFF
TGTGCCAGTAGTCCTACAGGGCCGGCTAATGAAAAACTGTTTTTT